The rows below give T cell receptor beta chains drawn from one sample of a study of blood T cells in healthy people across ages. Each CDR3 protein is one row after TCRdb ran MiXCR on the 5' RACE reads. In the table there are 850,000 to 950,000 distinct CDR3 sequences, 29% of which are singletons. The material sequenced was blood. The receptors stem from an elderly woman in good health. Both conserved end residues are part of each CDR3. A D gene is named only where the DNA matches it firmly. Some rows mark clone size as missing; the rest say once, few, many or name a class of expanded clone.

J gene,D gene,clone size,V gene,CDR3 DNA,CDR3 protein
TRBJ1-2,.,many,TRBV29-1,TGCAGCGTTGACGTGGGGGGTTATGGCTACACCTTC,CSVDVGGYGYTF
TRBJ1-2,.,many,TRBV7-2,TGTGCCAGCAGCTCCCGTCCAGCTAACTATGGCTACACCTTC,CASSSRPANYGYTF
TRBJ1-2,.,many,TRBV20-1,TGCAGTGCTAGAGATGCCGGCAGGATGGGCGGCTACACCTTC,CSARDAGRMGGYTF
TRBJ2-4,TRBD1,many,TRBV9,TGTGCCAGCAGCGCCGGACAGGGGGTTAACTTAGCCAAAAACATTCAGTACTTC,CASSAGQGVNLAKNIQYF
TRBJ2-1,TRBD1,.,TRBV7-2,TGTGCCAGCAAGGTTAACCCGGGACAGGAGAATGAGCAGTTCTTC,CASKVNPGQENEQFF
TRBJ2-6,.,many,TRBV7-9,TGTGCCAGCAGCCCAACAGACTCTGGGGCCAACGTCCTGACTTTC,CASSPTDSGANVLTF
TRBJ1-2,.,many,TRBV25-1,TGTGCCAGCAGTCACCAGGGAGGAGGCTTGGGCTACACCTTC,CASSHQGGGLGYTF
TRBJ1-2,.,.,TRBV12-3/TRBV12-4,TGTGCCAGCAGTTTTTCTCAGGGGATGAATGGCTACACCTTC,CASSFSQGMNGYTF
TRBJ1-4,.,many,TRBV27,TGTGCCAGTCGTGGGTTAGATGAAAAACTGTTTTTT,CASRGLDEKLFF
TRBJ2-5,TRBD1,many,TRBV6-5,TGTGCCAGCACCGAAACAGGGGGCAGGGAGACCCAGTACTTC,CASTETGGRETQYF
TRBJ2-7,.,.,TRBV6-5,TGTGCCACAACCCCTAACACGGGTTCCTACGAGCAGTACTTC,CATTPNTGSYEQYF
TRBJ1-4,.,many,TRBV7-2,TGTGCCAGCAGCTACCGTTGGGGGAATGAAAAACTGTTTTTT,CASSYRWGNEKLFF
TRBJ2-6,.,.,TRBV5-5,TGTGCCAGCAAGGGGGGCCTGAGCTCTGGGGCCAACGTCCTGACTTTC,CASKGGLSSGANVLTF
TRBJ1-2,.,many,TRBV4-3,TGCGCCAGCAGCCAAGATGGGGACTTTAACTATGGCTACACCTTC,CASSQDGDFNYGYTF
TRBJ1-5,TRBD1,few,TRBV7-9,TGTGCCAGCAGCTTAGGGCCGGGACAGGGGGCTTTCAATCAGCCCCAGCATTTT,CASSLGPGQGAFNQPQHF
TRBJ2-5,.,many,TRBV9,TGTGCCAGCAGCGTAGAGGAGAGGGAGACCCAGTACTTC,CASSVEERETQYF
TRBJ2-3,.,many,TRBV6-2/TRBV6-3,TGTGCCAGCAGTTACCCTCAGACTCAGACAGGTCGCACAGATACGCAGTATTTT,CASSYPQTQTGRTDTQYF
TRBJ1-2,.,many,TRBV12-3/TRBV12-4,TGTGCCAGCAGATACCAGGCATATGGCTACACCTTC,CASRYQAYGYTF
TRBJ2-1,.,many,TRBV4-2,TGTGCCAGCAGCCAAGAAACCAATAACTACAATGAGCAGTTCTTC,CASSQETNNYNEQFF
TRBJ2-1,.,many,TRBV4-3,TGCGCCAGCAGCCGCGACTCCTCGGTCCTTCTCAATGAGCAGTTCTTC,CASSRDSSVLLNEQFF
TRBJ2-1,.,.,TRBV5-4,TGTGCCAGCAGCTCGCCCGGCCGGGGCGAGGAGCAGTTCTTC,CASSSPGRGEEQFF
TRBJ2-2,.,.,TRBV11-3,TGTGCCAGCAGCTTAGACAGGGTTAACACCGGGGAGCTGTTTTTT,CASSLDRVNTGELFF
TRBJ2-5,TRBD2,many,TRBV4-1,TGCGCCAGCAGCCAAGATCCGGGGGGGTTAGAGACCCAGTACTTC,CASSQDPGGLETQYF
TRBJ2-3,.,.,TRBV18,TGTGCCAGCTCACAGGCGTACCAGGGTGGGGATACGCAGTATTTT,CASSQAYQGGDTQYF
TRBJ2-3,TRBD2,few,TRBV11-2,TGTGCCAGCAGCTTAGCACTAGCGGGGGGGTCAAATACGCAGTATTTT,CASSLALAGGSNTQYF
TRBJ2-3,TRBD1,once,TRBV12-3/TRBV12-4,TGTGCCAGCAGGAGAGGGGGCGCAGATGTGGAGTATTTT,CASRRGGADVEYF
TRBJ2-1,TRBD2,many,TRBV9,TGTGCCAGCAGCGTAGGGCTAGCGGGGTACAATGAGCAGTTCTTC,CASSVGLAGYNEQFF
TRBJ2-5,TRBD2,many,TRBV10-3,TGTGCCATCAGTGCTGATGGGGGAGGGGAGACCCAGTACTTC,CAISADGGGETQYF
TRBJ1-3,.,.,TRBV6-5,TGTGCCAGCAGTTTCACTCCCTCTGGAAACACCATATATTTT,CASSFTPSGNTIYF
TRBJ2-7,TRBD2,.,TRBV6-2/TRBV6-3,TGTGCCAGCAGTTACCTAGCGGGAGCACCCGAGCAGTACTTC,CASSYLAGAPEQYF
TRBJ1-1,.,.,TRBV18,TGTGCCAGCTCACCACTTGTGAACAACCTCCATGAAGCTTTCTTT,CASSPLVNNLHEAFF